This T cell receptor (beta chain) was sequenced during a study of T cells in Graves' hyperthyroidism and ophthalmopathy. The overall study: Peripheral blood sampling occurred at initial diagnosis, before any treatment.

The source material, RNA transcripts, was used to amplify TCR beta CDR3 regions. During a first-round RT-PCR of the TCR CDR3, the HTBI primer set was used. TCRdb reprocessed the multiplex PCR reads via MiXCR and lists one record per CDR3 protein. The sample has 300,000 to 450,000 distinct CDR3 sequences; approximately 17% are singletons. Study-wide results and caveats: Patients with ophthalmopathy were separated from those with stable hyperthyroidism by a 13 V-J model.

V was pared by 3 bases and J by 5 bases, with 4 bases of the junction left unmatched. The CDR3 runs to 15 residues. Germline V CDR1 and CDR2: LNHNV, YYDKDF (reference sequence). Only a few counts were recorded for this clonotype. Its specificity is unknown. The receptor comes from a man aged 18 to 30 with Graves' ophthalmopathy. The chain employs TRBV15 and TRBJ1-6; 7 nucleotides match TRBD1. The sequencing sample was made of blood. CDR3 loop: CATSSYRGNNSPLHF. The CDR3 DNA sequence: TGTGCCACCAGCAGCTACAGGGGTAATAATTCACCCCTCCACTTT.